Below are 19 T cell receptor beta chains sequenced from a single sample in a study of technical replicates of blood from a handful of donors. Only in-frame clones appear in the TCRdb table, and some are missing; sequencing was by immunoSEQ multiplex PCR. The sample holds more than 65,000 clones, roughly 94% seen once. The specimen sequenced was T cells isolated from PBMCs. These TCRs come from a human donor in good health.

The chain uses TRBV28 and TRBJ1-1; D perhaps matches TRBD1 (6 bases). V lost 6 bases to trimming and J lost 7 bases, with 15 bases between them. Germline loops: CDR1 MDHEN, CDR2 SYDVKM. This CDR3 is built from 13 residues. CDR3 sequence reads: CASRTGTSREAFF. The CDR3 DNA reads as TGTGCCAGCAGGACCGGGACATCTCGTGAAGCTTTCTTT.

The CDR3 DNA is TGTGCCAGCAGCAAGGGGACGGACAGGGTCAAATCAAAACTGTTTTTT. Residues: CASSKGTDRVKSKLFF. V and J are TRBV21-1 and TRBJ1-4; the table assigns TRBD1, which was not confirmed against the DNA. TRBV21-1 has pseudogene status. There are 16 residues in the CDR3.

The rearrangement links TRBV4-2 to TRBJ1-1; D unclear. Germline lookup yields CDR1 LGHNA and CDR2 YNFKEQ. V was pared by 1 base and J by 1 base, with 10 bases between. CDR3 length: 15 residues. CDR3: CASSQVGGRNTEAFF. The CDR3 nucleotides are TGTGCCAGCAGCCAAGTTGGTGGGAGGAACACTGAAGCTTTCTTT.

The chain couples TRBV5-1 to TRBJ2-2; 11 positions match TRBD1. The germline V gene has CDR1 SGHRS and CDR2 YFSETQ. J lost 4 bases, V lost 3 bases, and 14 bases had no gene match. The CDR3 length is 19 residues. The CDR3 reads CASSWDPGQGGEVTGELFF. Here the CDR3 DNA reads TGCGCCAGCAGCTGGGATCCGGGACAGGGGGGAGAGGTCACCGGGGAGCTGTTTTTT.

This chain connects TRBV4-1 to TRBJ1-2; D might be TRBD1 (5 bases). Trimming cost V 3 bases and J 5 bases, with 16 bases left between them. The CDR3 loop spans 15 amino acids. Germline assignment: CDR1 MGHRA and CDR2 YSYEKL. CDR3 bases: TGCGCCAGCAGCCACGCCAGCGCCCGACAGTATGGCTACACCTTC. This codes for CASSHASARQYGYTF.

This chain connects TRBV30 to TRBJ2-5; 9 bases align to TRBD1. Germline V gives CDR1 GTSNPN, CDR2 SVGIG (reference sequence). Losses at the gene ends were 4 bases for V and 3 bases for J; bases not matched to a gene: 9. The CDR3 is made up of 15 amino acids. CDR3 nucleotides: TGTGCCTGGAATCCGCCAGGACAGGGGAAAGAGACCCAGTACTTC. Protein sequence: CAWNPPGQGKETQYF.

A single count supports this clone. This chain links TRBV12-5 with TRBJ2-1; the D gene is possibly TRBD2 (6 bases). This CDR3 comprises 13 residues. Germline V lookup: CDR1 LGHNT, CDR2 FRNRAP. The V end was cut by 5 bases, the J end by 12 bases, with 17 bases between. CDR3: CASGPSGAGWQFF. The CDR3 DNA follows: TGTGCTAGTGGTCCCTCTGGGGCGGGATGGCAGTTCTTC.

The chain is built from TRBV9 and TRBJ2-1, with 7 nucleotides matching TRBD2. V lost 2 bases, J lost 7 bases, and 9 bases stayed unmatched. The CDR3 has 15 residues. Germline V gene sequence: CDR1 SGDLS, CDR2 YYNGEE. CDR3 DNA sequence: TGTGCCAGCAGCGTCGGCTTGATAGCGGGTAATGAGCAGTTCTTC. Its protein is CASSVGLIAGNEQFF. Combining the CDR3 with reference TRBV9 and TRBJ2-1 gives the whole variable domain DSGVTQTPKHLITATGQRVTLRCSPRSGDLSVYWYQQSLDQGLQFLIQYYNGEERAKGNILERFSAQQFPDLHSELNLSSLELGDSALYFCASSVGLIAGNEQFFGPGTRLTVL.

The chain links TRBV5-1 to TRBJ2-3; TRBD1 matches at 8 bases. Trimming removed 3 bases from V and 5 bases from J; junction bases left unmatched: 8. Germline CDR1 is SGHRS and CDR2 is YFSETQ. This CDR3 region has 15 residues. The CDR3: CASSSRTGRKDTQYF. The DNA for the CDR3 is TGCGCCAGCAGCTCCCGGACAGGGCGCAAAGATACGCAGTATTTT. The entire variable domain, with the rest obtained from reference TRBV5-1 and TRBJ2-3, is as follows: KAGVTQTPRYLIKTRGQQVTLSCSPISGHRSVSWYQQTPGQGLQFLFEYFSETQRNKGNFPGRFSGRQFSNSRSEMNVSTLELGDSALYLCASSSRTGRKDTQYFGPGTRLTVL.

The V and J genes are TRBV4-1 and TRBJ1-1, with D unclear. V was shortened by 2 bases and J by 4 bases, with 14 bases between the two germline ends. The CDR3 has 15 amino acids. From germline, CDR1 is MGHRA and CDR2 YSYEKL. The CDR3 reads CASSQHPRSGTEAFF. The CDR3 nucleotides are TGCGCCAGCAGCCAACACCCCCGCAGCGGCACTGAAGCTTTCTTT.

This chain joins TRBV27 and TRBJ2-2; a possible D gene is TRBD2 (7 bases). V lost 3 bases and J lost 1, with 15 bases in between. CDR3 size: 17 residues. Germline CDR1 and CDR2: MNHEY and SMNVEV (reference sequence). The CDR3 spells CASSLVGEGGNTGELFF. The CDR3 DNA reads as TGTGCCAGCAGTTTGGTCGGGGAGGGGGGGAACACCGGGGAGCTGTTTTTT.

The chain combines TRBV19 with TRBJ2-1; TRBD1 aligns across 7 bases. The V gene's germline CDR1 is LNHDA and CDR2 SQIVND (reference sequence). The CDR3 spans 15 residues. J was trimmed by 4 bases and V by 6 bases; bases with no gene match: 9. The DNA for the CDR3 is TGTGCCAGTAGAGAAATAGACAGGGCATACAATGAGCAGTTCTTC. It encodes CASREIDRAYNEQFF.

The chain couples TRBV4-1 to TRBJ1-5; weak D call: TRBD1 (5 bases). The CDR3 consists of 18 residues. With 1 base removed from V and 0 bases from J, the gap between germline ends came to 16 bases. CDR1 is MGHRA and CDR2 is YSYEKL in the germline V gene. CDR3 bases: TGCGCCAGCAGCCAAGCCCGGTGGGGGGGAGATAGCAATCAGCCCCAGCATTTT. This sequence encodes CASSQARWGGDSNQPQHF.

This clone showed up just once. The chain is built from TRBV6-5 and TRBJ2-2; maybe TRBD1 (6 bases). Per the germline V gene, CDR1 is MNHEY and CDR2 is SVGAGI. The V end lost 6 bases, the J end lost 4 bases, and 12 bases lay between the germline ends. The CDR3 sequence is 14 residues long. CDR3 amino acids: CASRSQGFTGELFF. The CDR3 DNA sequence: TGTGCCAGCAGGTCACAGGGATTCACCGGGGAGCTGTTTTTT.

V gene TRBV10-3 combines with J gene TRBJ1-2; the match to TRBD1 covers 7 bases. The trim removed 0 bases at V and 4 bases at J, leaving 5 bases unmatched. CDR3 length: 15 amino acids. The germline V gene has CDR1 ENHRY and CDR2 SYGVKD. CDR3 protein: CAISESVGGVYGYTF. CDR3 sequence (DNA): TGTGCCATCAGTGAGTCTGTAGGGGGCGTCTATGGCTACACCTTC.

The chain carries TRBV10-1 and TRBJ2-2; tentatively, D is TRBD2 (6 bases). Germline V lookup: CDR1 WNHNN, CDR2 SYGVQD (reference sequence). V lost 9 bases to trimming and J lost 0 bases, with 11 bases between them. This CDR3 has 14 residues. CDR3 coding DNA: TGCGCCAGTCAGCGCGGGACGAACACCGGGGAGCTGTTTTTT. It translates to CASQRGTNTGELFF.

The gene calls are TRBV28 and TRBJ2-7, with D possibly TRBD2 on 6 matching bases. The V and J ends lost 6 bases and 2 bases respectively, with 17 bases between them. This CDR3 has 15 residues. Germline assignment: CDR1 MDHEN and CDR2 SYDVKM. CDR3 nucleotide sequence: TGTGCCAGCAGCTCCCCTAGCGAGGAGGCCTACGAGCAGTACTTC. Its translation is CASSSPSEEAYEQYF.

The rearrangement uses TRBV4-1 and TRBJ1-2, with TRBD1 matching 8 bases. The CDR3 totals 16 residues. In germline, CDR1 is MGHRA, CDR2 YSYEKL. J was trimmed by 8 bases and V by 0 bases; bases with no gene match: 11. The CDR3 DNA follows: TGCGCCAGCAGCCAAGATCATAACAGGGGGACAAACGGCTACACCTTC. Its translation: CASSQDHNRGTNGYTF.

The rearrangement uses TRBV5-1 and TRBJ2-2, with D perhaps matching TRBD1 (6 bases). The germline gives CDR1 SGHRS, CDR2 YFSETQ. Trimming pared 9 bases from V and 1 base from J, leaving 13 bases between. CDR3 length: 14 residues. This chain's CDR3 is CATERGQNTGELFF. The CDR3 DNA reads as TGCGCCACCGAGAGGGGACAGAACACCGGGGAGCTGTTTTTT.